This entry lists 13 T cell receptor beta chains sequenced from one sample in a study of T-cell reconstitution after alpha-beta-depleted transplantation in children. Using unique molecular identifiers, the investigators prepared the TCRbeta library. TCRdb reanalysed the PCR reads using MiXCR and keeps one entry per CDR3 protein. The sample contains 700,000 to 950,000 distinct CDR3 sequences, 15% to 20% of which appear only once. The sequenced sample was PBMCs, mostly from graft donor cells, obtained 360 days after TCRalphabeta/CD19-depleted stem cell transplant. The source is a male patient under 18 who had a stem cell transplant for acute lymphoblastic leukemia, so the T cells may come from the graft donor.

J is TRBJ2-1 and V is TRBV20-1; 10 nucleotides line up with TRBD2. Germline trimming cut 6 bases from V and 5 bases from J; bases unmatched to any gene: 4. Germline assignment: CDR1 DFQATT and CDR2 SNEGSKA (reference sequence). The CDR3 runs to 13 residues. CDR3 loop: CSATSGTDNEQFF. The CDR3 DNA reads TGCAGTGCCACTAGCGGGACGGACAATGAGCAGTTCTTC.

The chain is built from TRBV4-1 and TRBJ2-4; 7 nucleotides align to TRBD2. J lost 7 bases, V lost 4 bases, and 4 bases had no gene match. The CDR3 spans 13 residues. The germline V gene has CDR1 MGHRA and CDR2 YSYEKL. This CDR3 is CASSLAGLNIQYF. DNA for the CDR3: TGCGCCAGCAGCCTAGCGGGTTTGAACATTCAGTACTTC.

This clonotype was picked up many times. V gene TRBV12-3 or TRBV12-4 combines with J gene TRBJ2-7, with TRBD2 identical over 11 bases. The trim removed 6 bases at V and 3 bases at J, leaving 4 bases unmatched. The CDR3 runs to 14 residues. The DNA for the CDR3 is TGTGCCAGCAGAACTAGCGGGAGACTCTACGAGCAGTACTTC. This codes for CASRTSGRLYEQYF.

This clonotype has a handful of counts. CDR3 in amino acids: CASSTPGITGELFF. CDR3 DNA sequence: TGCGCCAGCAGCACCCCAGGGATCACCGGGGAGCTGTTTTTT. The rearrangement joins TRBV5-1 to TRBJ2-2; maybe TRBD1 (5 bases). The CDR3 is 14 amino acids. Trimming pared 4 bases from V and 4 bases from J, leaving 11 bases between. The V gene's germline CDR1 is SGHRS and CDR2 YFSETQ.

Only a few counts were recorded for this clonotype. The chain carries TRBV2 and TRBJ2-2; 11 bases map to TRBD2. Trimming took 7 bases from V and 4 from J; bases not matched to a gene: 8. CDR1 is SNHLY and CDR2 is FYNNEI in the germline V gene. The CDR3 consists of 16 residues. The CDR3 spells CASNMGLAEGTGELFF. The CDR3 bases are TGTGCCAGCAATATGGGACTAGCGGAGGGCACCGGGGAGCTGTTTTTT.

This clonotype was recorded a few times. V is TRBV6-1 and J is TRBJ2-3; no definite D call. CDR1 and CDR2 from the germline V gene are MNHNS and SASEGT. The V end was cut by 2 bases, the J end by 1 base, with 10 bases between. The CDR3 has 15 residues. CDR3 in DNA: TGTGCCAGCAGTGAACTGGGTCGACGCACAGATACGCAGTATTTT. It translates to CASSELGRRTDTQYF.

In this sample, this clonotype turned up a few times. The chain is built from TRBV7-9 and TRBJ2-1; D is possibly TRBD1 (5 bases). Germline lookup yields CDR1 SEHNR and CDR2 FQNEAQ (reference sequence). V lost 8 bases and J lost 4, with 24 bases in between. The CDR3 has 17 residues. This CDR3 reads CASGTNHIGVGYNEQFF. For the CDR3, the DNA is TGTGCCAGCGGAACGAACCACATAGGGGTGGGATACAATGAGCAGTTCTTC.

The chain has TRBV24-1 and TRBJ2-1, with TRBD1 matching 9 bases. Germline V CDR1 and CDR2: KGHDR, SFDVKD. The length of the CDR3 is 15 residues. The J segment lost 8 bases and the V segment lost 9 bases, leaving 13 bases of the junction unmatched. The CDR3 sequence: CATADRDRVYDEQFF. In DNA, the CDR3 is TGTGCCACCGCCGACCGGGACAGGGTGTACGATGAGCAGTTCTTC.

This clonotype has just a few counts. The genes are TRBV24-1 and TRBJ2-7, with 9 bases identical to TRBD1. The J segment lost 5 bases and the V segment lost 10 bases, leaving 5 bases of the junction unmatched. The CDR3 spans 12 residues. The germline V gene has CDR1 KGHDR and CDR2 SFDVKD. In DNA, the CDR3 is TGTGCCACAGGACAGGGGTTCGACGAGCAGTACTTC. It specifies CATGQGFDEQYF.

This chain uses TRBV12-5 with TRBJ2-1, with 9 bases that match TRBD2. Trimming took 2 bases from V and 3 from J; bases not matched to a gene: 11. In germline, CDR1 is LGHNT, CDR2 FRNRAP. The CDR3 contains 18 residues. As DNA, the CDR3 is TGTGCTAGTGGTTTGACAACGTCGGCTAGCGGGGTCTACAATGAGCAGTTCTTC. Protein product: CASGLTTSASGVYNEQFF.

Only one count was recorded for this clonotype. CDR3 coding DNA: TGCAGTGCTAGACGTGGCTACACTGAAGCTTTCTTT. Its protein is CSARRGYTEAFF. The gene calls are TRBV20-1 and TRBJ1-1; no reliable D call. The V and J ends lost 2 bases and 3 bases respectively, with 7 bases between them. The germline V gene has CDR1 DFQATT and CDR2 SNEGSKA (reference sequence). The CDR3 spans 12 residues.

The gene calls are TRBV20-1 and TRBJ2-7; tentative D call: TRBD2 (6 bases). Germline CDR1 and CDR2: DFQATT and SNEGSKA (reference sequence). Trimming stripped 6 bases from V and 3 bases from J, with 12 bases between. The CDR3 is 12 residues long. The CDR3 loop reads CSARLDFYEQYF. In DNA form, the CDR3 reads TGCAGTGCCCGACTAGATTTCTACGAGCAGTACTTC.

The V gene is TRBV3-1, the J gene TRBJ2-2, with D perhaps matching TRBD1 (6 bases). Germline CDR1 LGHDT, CDR2 YNNKEL (reference sequence). Trimming removed 6 bases at V and 5 bases at J, with 16 bases between. CDR3 length: 15 residues. This chain's CDR3 is CASRHTGWGTGELFF. The CDR3 region has the DNA TGTGCCAGCAGACACACAGGGTGGGGAACCGGGGAGCTGTTTTTT.